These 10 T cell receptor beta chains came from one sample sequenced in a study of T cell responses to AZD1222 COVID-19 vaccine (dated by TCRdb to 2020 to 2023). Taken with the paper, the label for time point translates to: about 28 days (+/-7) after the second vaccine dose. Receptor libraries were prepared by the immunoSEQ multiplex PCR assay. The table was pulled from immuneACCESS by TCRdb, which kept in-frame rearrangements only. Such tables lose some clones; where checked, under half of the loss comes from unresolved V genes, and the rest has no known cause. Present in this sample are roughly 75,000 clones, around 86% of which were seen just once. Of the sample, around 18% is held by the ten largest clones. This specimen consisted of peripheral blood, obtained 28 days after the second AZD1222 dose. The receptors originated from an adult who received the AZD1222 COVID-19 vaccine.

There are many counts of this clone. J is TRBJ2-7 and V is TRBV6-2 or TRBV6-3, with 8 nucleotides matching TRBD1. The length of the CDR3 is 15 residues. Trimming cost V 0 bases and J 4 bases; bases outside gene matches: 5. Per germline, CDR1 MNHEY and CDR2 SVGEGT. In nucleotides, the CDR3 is TGTGCCAGCAGTTACTCGGTGGACAGGGCGTACGAGCAGTACTTC. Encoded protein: CASSYSVDRAYEQYF.

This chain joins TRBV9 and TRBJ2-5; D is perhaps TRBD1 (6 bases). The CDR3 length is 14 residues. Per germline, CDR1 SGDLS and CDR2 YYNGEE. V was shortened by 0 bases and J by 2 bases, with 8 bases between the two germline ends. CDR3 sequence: CASSVAGQQETQYF. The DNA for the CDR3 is TGTGCCAGCAGCGTAGCCGGACAGCAAGAGACCCAGTACTTC. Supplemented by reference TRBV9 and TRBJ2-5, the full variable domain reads DSGVTQTPKHLITATGQRVTLRCSPRSGDLSVYWYQQSLDQGLQFLIQYYNGEERAKGNILERFSAQQFPDLHSELNLSSLELGDSALYFCASSVAGQQETQYFGPGTRLLVL.

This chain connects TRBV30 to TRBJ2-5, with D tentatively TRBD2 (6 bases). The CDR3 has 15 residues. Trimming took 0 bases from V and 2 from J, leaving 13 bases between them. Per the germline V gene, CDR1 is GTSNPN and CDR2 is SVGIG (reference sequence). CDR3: CAWSVLRGIQETQYF. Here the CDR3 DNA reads TGTGCCTGGAGTGTTTTGCGGGGAATTCAAGAGACCCAGTACTTC.

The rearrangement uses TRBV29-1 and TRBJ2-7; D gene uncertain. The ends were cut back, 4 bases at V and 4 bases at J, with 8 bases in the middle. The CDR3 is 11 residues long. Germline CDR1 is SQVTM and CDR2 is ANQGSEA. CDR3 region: CSVVQAYEQYF. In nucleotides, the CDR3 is TGCAGCGTTGTTCAGGCGTACGAGCAGTACTTC.

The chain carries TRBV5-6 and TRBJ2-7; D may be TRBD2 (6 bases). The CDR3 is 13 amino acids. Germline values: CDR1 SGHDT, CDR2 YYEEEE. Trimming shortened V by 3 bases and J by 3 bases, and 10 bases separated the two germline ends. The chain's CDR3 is CASSWGVRYEQYF. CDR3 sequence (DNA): TGTGCCAGCAGCTGGGGGGTACGCTACGAGCAGTACTTC.

DNA of the CDR3: TGCAGCGTTGATAATCGACTAGCGGGGGGCCCCAGAGATACGCAGTATTTT. Its translation is CSVDNRLAGGPRDTQYF. The chain couples TRBV29-1 to TRBJ2-3, with 13 bases lining up with TRBD2. Looked up from germline, CDR1 is SQVTM and CDR2 is ANQGSEA. This CDR3 comprises 17 residues. After removal of 3 bases from V and 5 bases from J, the junction contained 11 bases not matched to a gene.

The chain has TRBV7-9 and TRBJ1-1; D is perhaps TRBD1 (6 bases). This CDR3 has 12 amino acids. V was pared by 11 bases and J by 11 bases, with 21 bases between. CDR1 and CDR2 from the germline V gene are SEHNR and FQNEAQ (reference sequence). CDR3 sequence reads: CAGWNSGTQAFF. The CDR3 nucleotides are TGTGCCGGATGGAACTCCGGGACACAGGCTTTCTTT.

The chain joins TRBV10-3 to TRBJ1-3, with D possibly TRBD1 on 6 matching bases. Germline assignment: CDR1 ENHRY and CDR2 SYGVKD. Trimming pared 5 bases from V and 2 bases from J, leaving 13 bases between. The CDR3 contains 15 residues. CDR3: CAISLTGNTGNTIYF. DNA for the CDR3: TGTGCCATCAGTCTCACAGGGAACACTGGAAACACCATATATTTT.

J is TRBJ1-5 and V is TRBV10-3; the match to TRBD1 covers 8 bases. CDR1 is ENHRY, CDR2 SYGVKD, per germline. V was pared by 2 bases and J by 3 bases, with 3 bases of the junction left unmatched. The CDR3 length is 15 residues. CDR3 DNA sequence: TGTGCCATCAGTGAGGGACAGGGACACAATCAGCCCCAGCATTTT. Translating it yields CAISEGQGHNQPQHF.

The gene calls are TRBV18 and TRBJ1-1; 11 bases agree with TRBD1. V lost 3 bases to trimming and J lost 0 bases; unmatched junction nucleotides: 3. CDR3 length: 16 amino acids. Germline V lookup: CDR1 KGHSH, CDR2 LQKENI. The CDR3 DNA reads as TGTGCCAGCTCACCCGGACAGGGGGCTTTGAACACTGAAGCTTTCTTT. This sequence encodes CASSPGQGALNTEAFF.